This TCR beta chain is drawn from a study of identical twins. Study conclusions and caveats: There were fewer insertions in abundant cord blood beta clonotypes, but memory repertoires showed no such pattern.

Every one of the donors was a healthy Caucasian. TCRdb re-called the 5' RACE reads through MiXCR, storing one row per CDR3 protein. The sample records 260,000 or so distinct CDR3 sequences, approximately 6.8% being singletons. Between the trimmed V and J ends, which lost 5 bases and 2 bases, there was a span of 13 bases. Germline-derived CDR1 and CDR2 are ENHRY and SYGVKD. This CDR3 region has 14 residues. As to this clonotype: Its antigen is currently unknown.

These same records also appear under a second study, on yellow fever vaccine responses in identical twins.

Sample: CD8+ T cells sorted from blood. The source of this sequence is a woman aged 18 to 35 in good health. The V call is TRBV10-3, the J call TRBJ2-7; maybe TRBD1 (6 bases). For the CDR3, the DNA is TGTGCCATCAGTTCCGGGACACCTACCTACGAGCAGTACGTC. Translating it yields CAISSGTPTYEQYV.